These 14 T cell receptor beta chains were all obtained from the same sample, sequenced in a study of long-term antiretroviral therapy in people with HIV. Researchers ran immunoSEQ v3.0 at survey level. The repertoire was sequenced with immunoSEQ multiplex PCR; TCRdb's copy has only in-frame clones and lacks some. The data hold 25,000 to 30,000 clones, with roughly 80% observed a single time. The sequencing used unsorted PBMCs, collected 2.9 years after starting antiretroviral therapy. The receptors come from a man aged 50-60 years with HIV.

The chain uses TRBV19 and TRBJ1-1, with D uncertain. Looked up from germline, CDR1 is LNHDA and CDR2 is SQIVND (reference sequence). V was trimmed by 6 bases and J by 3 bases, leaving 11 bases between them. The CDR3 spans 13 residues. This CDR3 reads CASRIVSYTEAFF. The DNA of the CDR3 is TGTGCCAGTAGGATTGTCAGCTACACTGAAGCTTTCTTT.

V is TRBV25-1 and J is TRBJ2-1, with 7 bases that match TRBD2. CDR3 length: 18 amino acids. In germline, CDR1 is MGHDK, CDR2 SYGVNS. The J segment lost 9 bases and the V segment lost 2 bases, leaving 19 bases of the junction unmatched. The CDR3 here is CASSEPEGIGLGEGEQFF. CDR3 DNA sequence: TGTGCCAGCAGTGAACCCGAAGGGATAGGACTAGGGGAAGGTGAGCAGTTCTTC.

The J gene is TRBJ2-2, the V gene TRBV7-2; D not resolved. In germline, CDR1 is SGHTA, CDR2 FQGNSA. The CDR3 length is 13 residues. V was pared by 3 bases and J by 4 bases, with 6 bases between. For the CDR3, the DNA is TGTGCCAGCAGCTTTTACGGCACCGGGGAGCTGTTTTTT. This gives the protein CASSFYGTGELFF.

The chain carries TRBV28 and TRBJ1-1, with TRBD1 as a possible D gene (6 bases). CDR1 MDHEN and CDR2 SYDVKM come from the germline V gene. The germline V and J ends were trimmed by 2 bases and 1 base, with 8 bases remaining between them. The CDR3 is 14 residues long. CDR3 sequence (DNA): TGTGCCAGCAGTTTAACCAGGGGGAACACTGAAGCTTTCTTT. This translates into CASSLTRGNTEAFF.

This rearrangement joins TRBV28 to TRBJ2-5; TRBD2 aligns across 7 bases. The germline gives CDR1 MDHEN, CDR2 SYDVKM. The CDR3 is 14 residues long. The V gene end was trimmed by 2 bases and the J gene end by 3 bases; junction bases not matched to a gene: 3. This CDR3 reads CASSLERGEETQYF. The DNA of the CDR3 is TGTGCCAGCAGTTTAGAACGGGGGGAAGAGACCCAGTACTTC.

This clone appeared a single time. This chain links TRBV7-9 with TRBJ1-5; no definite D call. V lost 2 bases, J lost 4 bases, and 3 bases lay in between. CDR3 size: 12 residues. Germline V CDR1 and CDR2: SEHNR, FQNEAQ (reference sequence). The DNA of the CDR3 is TGTGCCAGCAGCTTACAGAATCAGCCCCAGCATTTT. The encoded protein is CASSLQNQPQHF.

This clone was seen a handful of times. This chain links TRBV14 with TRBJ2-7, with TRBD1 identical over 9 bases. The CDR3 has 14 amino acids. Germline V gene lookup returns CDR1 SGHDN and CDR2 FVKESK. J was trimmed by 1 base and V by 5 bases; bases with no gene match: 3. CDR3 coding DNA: TGTGCCAGCAGCTCCGGGACAGGGTCCTACGAGCAGTACTTC. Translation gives CASSSGTGSYEQYF. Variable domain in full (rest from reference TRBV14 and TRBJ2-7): EAGVTQFPSHSVIEKGQTVTLRCDPISGHDNLYWYRRVMGKEIKFLLHFVKESKQDESGMPNNRFLAERTGGTYSTLKVQPAELEDSGVYFCASSSGTGSYEQYFGPGTRLTVT.

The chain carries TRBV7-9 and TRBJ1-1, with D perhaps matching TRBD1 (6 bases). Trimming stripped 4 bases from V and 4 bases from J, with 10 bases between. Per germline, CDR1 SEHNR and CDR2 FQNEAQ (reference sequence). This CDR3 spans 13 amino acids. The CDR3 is CASSSLTGTEAFF. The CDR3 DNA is TGTGCCAGCAGCTCCCTGACAGGCACTGAAGCTTTCTTT.

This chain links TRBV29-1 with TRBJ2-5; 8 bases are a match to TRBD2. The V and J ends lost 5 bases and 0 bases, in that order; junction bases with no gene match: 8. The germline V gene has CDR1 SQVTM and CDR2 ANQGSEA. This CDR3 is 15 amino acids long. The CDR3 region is CSVLRLAQYQETQYF. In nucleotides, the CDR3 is TGCAGCGTTCTCAGACTAGCGCAGTACCAAGAGACCCAGTACTTC. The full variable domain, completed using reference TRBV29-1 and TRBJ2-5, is SAVISQKPSRDICQRGTSLTIQCQVDSQVTMMFWYRQQPGQSLTLIATANQGSEATYESGFVIDKFPISRPNLTFSTLTVSNMSPEDSSIYLCSVLRLAQYQETQYFGPGTRLLVL.

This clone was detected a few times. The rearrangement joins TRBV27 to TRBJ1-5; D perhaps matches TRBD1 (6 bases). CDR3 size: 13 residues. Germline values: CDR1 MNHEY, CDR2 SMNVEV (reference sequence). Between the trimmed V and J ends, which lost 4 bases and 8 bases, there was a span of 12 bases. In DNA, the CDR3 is TGTGCCAGCAGTTCAACAGGGCTTGAGCCCCAGCATTTT. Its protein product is CASSSTGLEPQHF.

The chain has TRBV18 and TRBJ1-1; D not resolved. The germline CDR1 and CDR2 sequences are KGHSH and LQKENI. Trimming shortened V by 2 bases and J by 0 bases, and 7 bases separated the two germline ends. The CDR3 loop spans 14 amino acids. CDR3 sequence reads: CASSPEWLNTEAFF. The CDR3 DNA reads TGTGCCAGCTCACCAGAGTGGCTGAACACTGAAGCTTTCTTT.

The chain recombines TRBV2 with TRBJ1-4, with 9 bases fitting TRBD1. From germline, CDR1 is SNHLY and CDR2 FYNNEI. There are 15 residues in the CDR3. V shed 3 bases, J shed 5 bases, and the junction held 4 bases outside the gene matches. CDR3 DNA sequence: TGTGCCAGCAGTGAGGATGGACAGGGGAATGAAAAACTGTTTTTT. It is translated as CASSEDGQGNEKLFF.

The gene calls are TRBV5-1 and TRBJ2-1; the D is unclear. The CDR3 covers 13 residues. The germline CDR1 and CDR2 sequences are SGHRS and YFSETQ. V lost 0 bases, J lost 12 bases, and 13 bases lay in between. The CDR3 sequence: CASSLDVAMAQFF. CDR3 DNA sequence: TGCGCCAGCAGCTTGGACGTAGCTATGGCGCAGTTCTTC.

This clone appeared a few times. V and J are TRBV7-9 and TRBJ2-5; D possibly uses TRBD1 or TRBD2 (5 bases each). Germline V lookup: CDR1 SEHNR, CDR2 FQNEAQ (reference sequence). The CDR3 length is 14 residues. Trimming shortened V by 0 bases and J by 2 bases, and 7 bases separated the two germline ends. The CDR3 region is CASSLAWGQETQYF. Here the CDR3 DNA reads TGTGCCAGCAGCTTAGCGTGGGGGCAAGAGACCCAGTACTTC.